Below are 6 T cell receptor beta chains sequenced from a single sample in a study of blood T cell repertoires in COVID-19. Here immunoSEQ multiplex PCR was the method, and the copy in TCRdb shows in-frame clones only, minus some. This sample has nearly 35,000 clones, with about 93% found just once. Specimen: peripheral blood. The receptors stem from a human donor in a cohort sampled during active COVID-19.

The chain combines TRBV20-1 with TRBJ2-7; 8 nucleotides line up with TRBD2. CDR3 length equals 12 residues. Germline assignment: CDR1 DFQATT and CDR2 SNEGSKA (reference sequence). V lost 3 bases, J lost 12 bases, and 10 bases stayed unmatched. The CDR3 protein is CSASPGTRDRYF. The CDR3 region has the DNA TGCAGTGCTAGTCCCGGGACTAGGGATCGGTACTTC.

The genes are TRBV5-1 and TRBJ2-7; a possible D gene is TRBD2 (5 bases). Germline lookup yields CDR1 SGHRS and CDR2 YFSETQ. V was pared by 4 bases and J by 0 bases, with 11 bases between. The CDR3 has 14 residues. In nucleotides, the CDR3 is TGCGCCAGCAGCCCGCGGACTGACTCCTACGAGCAGTACTTC. Residues: CASSPRTDSYEQYF.

This chain links TRBV5-6 with TRBJ1-2, with 8 nucleotides matching TRBD1. Germline lookup yields CDR1 SGHDT and CDR2 YYEEEE. The V segment lost 4 bases and the J segment 4 bases; nucleotides outside the gene matches: 9. This CDR3 is 15 amino acids long. CDR3 in amino acids: CASSPGQGSFYGYTF. The CDR3 coding sequence is TGTGCCAGCAGCCCCGGACAGGGTTCTTTCTATGGCTACACCTTC.

The chain has TRBV5-1 and TRBJ2-2; the D is unclear. The CDR3 consists of 14 residues. The germline V gene encodes CDR1 SGHRS and CDR2 YFSETQ. V lost 4 bases, J lost 6 bases, and 13 bases lay in between. The CDR3 loop is CASSLGAAAGELFF. In nucleotides, the CDR3 is TGCGCCAGCAGCCTCGGTGCGGCGGCCGGGGAGCTGTTTTTT.

V is TRBV12-5 and J is TRBJ1-1, with D tentatively TRBD1 (5 bases). The CDR3 runs to 15 residues. Trimming left V 7 bases short and J 6 bases short, with 21 bases between. Germline V gives CDR1 LGHNT, CDR2 FRNRAP. CDR3 loop: CASAGGKGLVPEAFF. CDR3 DNA sequence: TGTGCTAGTGCGGGGGGAAAAGGTTTGGTCCCTGAAGCTTTCTTT.

The chain carries TRBV6-5 and TRBJ2-5; TRBD2 agrees at 8 bases. Germline V gene sequence: CDR1 MNHEY, CDR2 SVGAGI. This CDR3 has 16 residues. V lost 2 bases and J lost 4; bases outside the gene matches: 9. CDR3 amino acids: CASSYGPAGVLETQYF. The CDR3, as DNA: TGTGCCAGCAGTTACGGTCCAGCGGGAGTGTTAGAGACCCAGTACTTC.